This T cell receptor (beta chain) was sequenced for a study of blood T cell repertoires in COVID-19. Trimming pared 0 bases from V and 7 bases from J, leaving 19 bases between. The germline gives CDR1 SGDLS, CDR2 YYNGEE. This CDR3 contains 16 residues. Generated by immunoSEQ multiplex PCR, the TCRdb table keeps only in-frame clones and is missing some. The sample lists a few hundred thousand clones, 87% occurring once. Material for sequencing was PBMCs or T cells enriched from blood (not recorded which). The TCR originated in a woman in her twenties or thirties who had recovered from COVID-19. This chain links TRBV9 with TRBJ1-2; tentatively, D is TRBD1 (5 bases). CDR3 sequence: CASSVGLPDTVLGYTF. The CDR3 DNA is TGTGCCAGCAGCGTAGGCCTCCCGGACACCGTCCTTGGCTACACCTTC.